This T cell receptor beta chain was captured in a study of cytomegalovirus exposure and HLA in healthy donors (dated by TCRdb to 2015 to 2018). Regarding the study in general: According to a later analysis, one platform produced both the 110 or so validation repertoires and the 666 repertoires of the first cohort. The study was designed to test whether signatures of past pathogen exposure could be identified by cataloging public T cell receptors. To predict cytomegalovirus infection status, the study combined high-throughput TCR immunosequencing, statistical association of individual TCRs with disease status, and machine learning. In addition to the first cohort of hundreds of subjects, a separate validation cohort of some 120 different subjects was used. The paper's findings and limits, for the study overall: Subsequent analysis determined that TCRs grouped into clusters in the first cohort also showed a tendency toward co-occurrence across the 120 or so validation repertoires, and 85% to 95% of cluster scores exceeded 0. The authors suggested that the approach could potentially be extended to other disease states and immunological phenotypes. Most TCR sequences were observed very rarely across donors, whereas some public TCRs were present in many individuals. A few of the identified cytomegalovirus-associated TCR beta chains were confirmed in vitro to be specific for cytomegalovirus antigens. The study listed 164 TCR beta chains as associated with cytomegalovirus. The classifier was reported to diagnose cytomegalovirus status with high specificity and sensitivity in both the original and validation cohorts. The validation cohort had no HLA typing available for a later analysis, so co-occurrence within that cohort was assessed over all 120 or so repertoires.

The donors belonged to the validation cohort of approximately 130 subjects, which was separate from the approximately 700-subject first cohort. The method was the immunoSEQ multiplex PCR assay. The original pipeline was this. To diagnose cytomegalovirus status from the catalog of TCR beta chain sequences, a statistical classification framework was built. Imported from immuneACCESS, the table was reduced by TCRdb to in-frame sequences with V and J called. These copies leave out some clones; in studies compared against another copy, an unresolved V gene accounts for under half, and the cause of the remainder is not known. V and J calls plus clone size are reproduced from that table; the DNA served to infer D and trimming. For this sample there are 200,000 or so clones; roughly 88% appear just once. The ten largest clones take up about 2.9% of the sample. The germline V gene (reference sequence) gives CDR1 as MNHEY and CDR2 as SMNVEV. V sheds 8 bases and J sheds 2 bases, leaving 12 bases between their ends. The CDR3 contains 14 residues, cysteine and phenylalanine counted. The retained sequence is limited to the CDR3, 42 bases, with the frame set at the first base.

Worth noting for this clone: Its target antigen remains unknown. No base quality values were provided; no much bigger clone lies one nucleotide off.

The receptor comes from a woman younger than 30 in good health and CMV-seronegative. Sequenced: PBMCs. The rearranged chain carries TRBV27 and TRBJ2-2; 5 matching bases give a weak D call of TRBD2. The CDR3 region: CASAGLVNTGELFF. The DNA sequence reads TGTGCCAGCGCTGGACTGGTTAACACCGGGGAGCTGTTTTTT.